This TCR beta chain was observed in a study of cytomegalovirus exposure and HLA in healthy donors. Findings of the study overall: For TCR beta chains, V- and J-gene trimming was later linked to a missense DCLRE1C variant. Among the CMV-associated chains, three were confirmed in vitro as specific for CMV antigens.

A note on this clone: Its antigen remains unknown.

Germline CDR1 reads SGHRS; CDR2 reads YFSETQ. The CDR3 sequence is 14 residues long. V was clipped by 4 bases and J by 4 bases, with 11 bases between them. The PCR employed 60 Vbeta primers together with 13 Jbeta primers. How the authors handled the data: In a later analysis, the count reached 74 million or so unique TCR beta chains, with roughly 12 million shared. Produced via immunoSEQ multiplex PCR; TCRdb's table is partial and in-frame only. The DNA was the basis for D and trimming; V, J and clone size are from that table. The table includes roughly 74,000 clones, roughly 79% detected once. This sequence originates from a man aged 40-49 years in good health and CMV-seronegative. The genes are TRBV5-1 and TRBJ1-4, with D perhaps matching TRBD1 (6 bases). Sample: PBMCs. The CDR3 bases are TGCGCCAGCAGCGTACAGGGCGATAATGAAAAACTGTTTTTT. Encoded protein: CASSVQGDNEKLFF.